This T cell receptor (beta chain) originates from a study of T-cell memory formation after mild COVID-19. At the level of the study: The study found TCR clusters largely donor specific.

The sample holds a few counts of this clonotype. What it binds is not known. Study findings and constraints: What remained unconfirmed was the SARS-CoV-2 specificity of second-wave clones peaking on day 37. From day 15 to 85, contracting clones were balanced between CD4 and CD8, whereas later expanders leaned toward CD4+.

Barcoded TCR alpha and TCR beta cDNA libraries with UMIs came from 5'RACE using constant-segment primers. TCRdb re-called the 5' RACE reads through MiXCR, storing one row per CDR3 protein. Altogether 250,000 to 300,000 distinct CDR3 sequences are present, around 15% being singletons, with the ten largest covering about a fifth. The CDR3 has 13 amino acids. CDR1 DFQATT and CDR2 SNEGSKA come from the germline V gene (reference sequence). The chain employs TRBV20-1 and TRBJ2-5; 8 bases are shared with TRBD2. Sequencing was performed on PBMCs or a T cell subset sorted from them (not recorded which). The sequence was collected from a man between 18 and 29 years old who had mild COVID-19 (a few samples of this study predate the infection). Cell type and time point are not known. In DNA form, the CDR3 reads TGCAGCGCCCCCGGGGGGGCTCAAGAGACCCAGTACTTC. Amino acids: CSAPGGAQETQYF.